What follows are 14 T cell receptor beta chains derived from one specimen sequenced in a study of T-cell memory formation after mild COVID-19 (dated by TCRdb to the early 2020s). Libraries were prepared through 5' RACE. Reads for this sample came from an Illumina NovaSeq 6000. Through fastp at Q25 and MiXCR, TCRdb rebuilt clones from the public reads, retaining in-frame beta chains. Records with the same CDR3 protein are collapsed into one entry carrying the most frequent genes and DNA. Counted in this sample were about 290,000 distinct CDR3 sequences; around a sixth of them appeared once. The ten largest clonotypes hold roughly 20% of the sample. The sequenced sample was PBMCs or a T cell subset sorted from them (not recorded which). These receptor sequences come from a man aged 18-30 years who had mild COVID-19 (a few samples of this study predate the infection). The sample titles of this study are shuffled in the database, so cell type and time point are left out; the donor was told from shared clones.

The chain has TRBV20-1 and TRBJ1-1; 8 bases match TRBD1. Trimming cost V 5 bases and J 4 bases; bases outside gene matches: 3. Germline V CDR1 and CDR2: DFQATT, SNEGSKA (reference sequence). The CDR3 loop spans 12 amino acids. The CDR3 nucleotides are TGCAGTGCTCACGACAGGGGCACTGAAGCTTTCTTT. This encodes CSAHDRGTEAFF.

This chain connects TRBV6-5 to TRBJ2-7; D is tentatively TRBD1 or TRBD2 (5 bases each). CDR3 length: 14 residues. Germline CDR1 and CDR2: MNHEY and SVGAGI. Trimming took 8 bases from V and 0 from J, leaving 14 bases between them. This CDR3 reads CASRGRPSSYEQYF. Here the CDR3 DNA reads TGTGCCAGCCGGGGACGCCCGAGCTCCTACGAGCAGTACTTC.

The chain couples TRBV9 to TRBJ2-5; D may be TRBD2 (5 bases). This CDR3 is built from 15 residues. Trimming shortened V by 2 bases and J by 1 base, and 12 bases separated the two germline ends. Germline V gene sequence: CDR1 SGDLS, CDR2 YYNGEE. This CDR3 reads CASSVRGSFQETQYF. DNA of the CDR3: TGTGCCAGCAGCGTCAGAGGGAGCTTCCAAGAGACCCAGTACTTC.

The DNA of the CDR3 is TGTGCCATCAGTGATCAATCAGATACGCAGTATTTT. This sequence encodes CAISDQSDTQYF. The chain has TRBV10-3 and TRBJ2-3, with no clear D. The CDR3 sequence is 12 residues long. Germline values: CDR1 ENHRY, CDR2 SYGVKD. V lost 3 bases, J lost 4 bases, and 5 bases lay in between.

This clonotype showed up just a few times. The chain carries TRBV12-3 or TRBV12-4 and TRBJ2-7, with 7 bases aligning to TRBD2. J gave up 1 base and V 5 bases, and 8 bases lay outside the gene matches. The CDR3 spans 15 residues. This chain's CDR3 is CASSKLGGGSYEQYF. Here the CDR3 DNA reads TGTGCCAGCAGTAAACTGGGGGGGGGATCCTACGAGCAGTACTTC.

The sample holds a few counts of this clonotype. The J gene is TRBJ1-4, the V gene TRBV7-2, with 12 bases identical to TRBD1. V trimming: 4 bases; J trimming: 9 bases; junction bases outside the gene matches: 3. The CDR3 is 14 residues long. Germline CDR1 reads SGHTA; CDR2 reads FQGNSA. CDR3 DNA sequence: TGTGCCAGCAGCTACGGGACAGGGGGCCAAAAACTGTTTTTT. This codes for CASSYGTGGQKLFF. Based on the CDR3 plus reference TRBV7-2 and TRBJ1-4, the full variable domain is GAGVSQSPSNKVTEKGKDVELRCDPISGHTALYWYRQSLGQGLEFLIYFQGNSAPDKSGLPSDRFSAERTGGSVSTLTIQRTQQEDSAVYLCASSYGTGGQKLFFGSGTQLSVL.

This clonotype was seen at least ten times. The rearrangement links TRBV5-1 to TRBJ2-1; D may correspond to TRBD1 or TRBD2 (5 bases each). CDR1 is SGHRS and CDR2 is YFSETQ in the germline V gene. Trimming took 0 bases from V and 8 from J, leaving 12 bases between them. CDR3 length: 14 amino acids. The CDR3 DNA sequence: TGCGCCAGCAGCTTGGTATCAGGGACCGATGAGCAGTTCTTC. Its protein is CASSLVSGTDEQFF.

This clonotype was detected ten times or more. The CDR3 here is CASSPRLAGASTDTQYF. DNA of the CDR3: TGTGCCAGCAGTCCTCGACTAGCGGGGGCTAGCACAGATACGCAGTATTTT. The chain has TRBV6-2 or TRBV6-3 and TRBJ2-3; 12 bases line up with TRBD2. CDR1 and CDR2 from the germline V gene are MNHEY and SVGEGT. Unmatched junction bases numbered 6, after V lost 5 bases and J lost 0 bases. The CDR3 contains 17 residues.

This clonotype was observed a single time. V gene TRBV5-5 combines with J gene TRBJ2-3; 7 bases line up with TRBD1. CDR1 is SGHKS, CDR2 YYEKEE, per germline (reference sequence). This CDR3 has 13 amino acids. V dropped 9 bases and J dropped 8; count of bases not matched to a gene: 12. Written as DNA, the CDR3 is TGTGCCACCACAGGGGATCCTGGGGGTACGCAGTATTTT. It translates to CATTGDPGGTQYF. Together with reference TRBV5-5 and TRBJ2-3, the CDR3 gives the full variable domain: DAGVTQSPTHLIKTRGQQVTLRCSPISGHKSVSWYQQVLGQGPQFIFQYYEKEERGRGNFPDRFSARQFPNYSSELNVNALLLGDSALYLCATTGDPGGTQYFGPGTRLTVL.

Turning to this clonotype: This may arise from a read error, as a much more abundant clone is one base away. The V and J genes are TRBV4-1 and TRBJ2-3; perhaps TRBD2 as D (5 bases). V dropped 1 base and J dropped 14 bases, with 13 bases sitting between them. This CDR3 is 12 amino acids long. In germline, CDR1 is MGHRA, CDR2 YSYEKL. Written as DNA, the CDR3 is TGCGCCAGCAGCCAAGCGGGAATTCGGTGGTATTTT. This gives the protein CASSQAGIRWYF.

This rearrangement joins TRBV30 to TRBJ2-7; D is ambiguous. The germline V gene has CDR1 GTSNPN and CDR2 SVGIG (reference sequence). CDR3 size: 12 residues. V lost 1 base and J lost 3, with 7 bases in between. This chain's CDR3 is CAWSEPHYEQYF. CDR3 DNA: TGTGCCTGGAGTGAGCCTCACTACGAGCAGTACTTC.

The rearrangement joins TRBV7-9 to TRBJ2-5; 12 bases match TRBD1. This CDR3 is built from 16 residues. Germline V gene data show CDR1 as SEHNR and CDR2 as FQNEAQ (reference sequence). V shed 1 base, J shed 5 bases, and the junction held 5 bases outside the gene matches. The CDR3 loop is CASSLVGTGGKETQYF. CDR3 bases: TGTGCCAGCAGCTTAGTCGGGACAGGGGGCAAGGAGACCCAGTACTTC.

V gene TRBV4-1 combines with J gene TRBJ1-2; 7 bases are shared with TRBD1. This CDR3 region has 15 residues. CDR1 and CDR2 from the germline V gene are MGHRA and YSYEKL. Trimming took 1 base from V and 4 from J; bases not matched to a gene: 6. Written as DNA, the CDR3 is TGCGCCAGCAGCCAAGGACAGGGAATAGGCTATGGCTACACCTTC. Translating it yields CASSQGQGIGYGYTF.

This clonotype was recorded a few times. This sequence joins TRBV20-1 and TRBJ1-1; no firm D call. This CDR3 has 12 amino acids. In germline, CDR1 is DFQATT, CDR2 SNEGSKA (reference sequence). The V end was cut by 5 bases, the J end by 1 base, with 8 bases between. CDR3 coding DNA: TGCAGTGCTCGAACGGCGAACACTGAAGCTTTCTTT. Translated: CSARTANTEAFF.